This T cell receptor beta chain was captured in a study of blood T cell repertoires in COVID-19. As for the study in general: The United States, Italy and Spain provided the acute and convalescent COVID-19 samples. Sources were T cells, B-cell-depleted T cells, or PBMCs; the material itself was cDNA or gDNA.

Original analysis: Amplification of reference gene primers provided the estimated nucleated cell counts. Method: immunoSEQ multiplex PCR; TCRdb's copy keeps in-frame clones and lacks some. Clonal size and the V and J genes are those of that table, whereas D and trimming came from the DNA. The table has about 94,000 clones, over 75% seen once. This TCR derives from a human donor with acute or convalescent COVID-19. The donor label of this sample is uncertain. What was sequenced was peripheral blood.

The CDR3 sequence is CASSYAGGQEAFF. The DNA of the CDR3 is TGTGCCAGCAGCTACGCGGGGGGTCAAGAAGCTTTCTTT. The chain employs TRBV7-9 and TRBJ1-1, with D possibly TRBD1 on 5 matching bases. The CDR3 has 13 amino acids. Germline assignment: CDR1 SEHNR and CDR2 FQNEAQ (reference sequence). V lost 4 bases and J lost 8, with 14 bases in between.